These T cell receptor beta chains were read from a single sample in a study of regulatory T cells in long-lasting Graves disease. One entry per CDR3 protein, called by TCRdb with MiXCR from the multiplex PCR reads. Altogether 400,000 to 500,000 distinct CDR3 sequences are present, 20% to 25% being singletons, with the ten largest covering roughly 7%. This material consisted of peripheral blood mononuclear cells (PBMCs), taken when the disease was refractory, from a patient treated with antithyroid drugs. The receptor source for this set is a female donor with Graves disease. The CDR3 runs from the conserved cysteine through the conserved F or W. The D gene is left open where the match is weak. Clone size is stated in some rows and not others, as once, few, many or a class when expanded.

V gene	clone size	D gene	J gene	CDR3 protein	CDR3 DNA
TRBV6-5	-	-	TRBJ1-1	CASSYGSETEAFF	TGTGCCAGCAGTTACGGGTCGGAAACTGAAGCTTTCTTT
TRBV7-9	-	TRBD2	TRBJ2-4	CASSSLAGMYVQYF	TGTGCCAGCAGCTCCTTAGCGGGGATGTACGTTCAGTACTTC
TRBV3-1	-	-	TRBJ2-7	CASSQAEGSYEQYF	TGTGCCAGCAGCCAAGCCGAAGGGTCCTACGAGCAGTACTTC
TRBV19	-	-	TRBJ2-2	CASIRSGTNTGELFF	TGTGCCAGTATAAGATCAGGGACGAACACCGGGGAGCTGTTTTTT
TRBV28	-	TRBD2	TRBJ2-7	CASSHGTSGSDEQYF	TGTGCCAGCAGTCACGGGACTAGCGGGAGCGACGAGCAGTACTTC
TRBV27	-	-	TRBJ1-5	CASSLVGVRGSNQPQHF	TGTGCCAGCAGTTTAGTAGGGGTGAGGGGAAGCAATCAGCCCCAGCATTTT
TRBV20-1	-	-	TRBJ1-1	CSASAGQNTEAFF	TGCAGTGCCTCAGCAGGGCAGAACACTGAAGCTTTCTTT
TRBV7-9	few	-	TRBJ1-3	CASSLNTGNTIYF	TGTGCCAGCAGCTTAAACACTGGAAACACCATATATTTT
TRBV10-3	few	-	TRBJ2-2	CAISEDSAGSGPSGELFF	TGTGCCATCAGTGAGGATTCGGCAGGGAGTGGGCCATCCGGGGAGCTGTTTTTT
TRBV12-3/TRBV12-4	-	TRBD1	TRBJ2-7	CASSFETGGAYEQYF	TGTGCCAGCAGTTTCGAGACAGGGGGCGCTTATGAGCAGTACTTC
TRBV3-1	few	-	TRBJ1-5	CASSQDGGVDQPQHF	TGTGCCAGCAGCCAAGATGGGGGGGTCGATCAGCCCCAGCATTTT
TRBV10-1	many	-	TRBJ1-1	CASSLDGYEAFF	TGCGCCAGCAGTTTGGACGGCTATGAAGCTTTCTTT
TRBV6-1	-	TRBD2	TRBJ2-5	CASSAGTRGEGTQYF	TGTGCCAGCAGTGCCGGGACTAGGGGAGAAGGGACCCAGTACTTC
TRBV27	many	-	TRBJ2-5	CASSPGTPGIGTQYF	TGTGCCAGCAGCCCAGGGACTCCAGGAATTGGGACCCAGTACTTC
TRBV28	-	-	TRBJ2-2	CASSYLGQSSTGELFF	TGTGCCAGCAGTTACCTCGGACAGTCGAGCACCGGGGAGCTGTTTTTT
TRBV20-1	few	-	TRBJ1-3	CSARALRRAHSGNTIYF	TGCAGTGCTAGAGCCCTAAGGCGGGCACACTCTGGAAACACCATATATTTT
TRBV20-1	-	TRBD1	TRBJ2-7	CSARPTGGLGYYEQYF	TGCAGTGCTAGACCGACAGGGGGGCTTGGTTACTACGAGCAGTACTTC
TRBV7-9	-	-	TRBJ1-1	CASSLVLFTEAFF	TGTGCCAGCAGCTTAGTTCTATTCACTGAAGCTTTCTTT
TRBV12-3/TRBV12-4	-	TRBD2	TRBJ2-7	CASSPGLAGRSRSYEQYF	TGTGCCAGCAGTCCGGGACTAGCGGGACGGAGTAGGTCCTACGAGCAGTACTTC
TRBV7-2	many	-	TRBJ2-2	CASNQGTGELFF	TGTGCCAGCAACCAGGGTACCGGGGAGCTGTTTTTT
TRBV11-2	many	TRBD1	TRBJ1-6	CASRAILTGFASPLHF	TGTGCCAGCAGGGCCATTCTGACAGGGTTTGCATCACCCCTCCACTTT
TRBV7-8	-	-	TRBJ2-7	CASSLVRRGQSSYEQYF	TGTGCCAGCAGCTTAGTGCGGAGAGGTCAGAGCTCCTACGAGCAGTACTTC
TRBV20-1	many	-	TRBJ2-2	CSARSGTWELFF	TGCAGTGCTCGATCGGGGACGTGGGAGCTGTTTTTT
TRBV15	many	-	TRBJ1-5	CAIRTGRDSNQPQHF	TGTGCCATCAGGACGGGAAGGGACAGCAATCAGCCCCAGCATTTT
TRBV19	many	TRBD1	TRBJ2-7	CASRIGTGVGYEQYF	TGTGCCAGTAGGATCGGGACAGGGGTGGGGTACGAGCAGTACTTC
TRBV13	few	-	TRBJ2-7	CASSSRDEGSQGGEQYF	TGTGCCAGCAGCTCGAGGGACGAAGGATCACAGGGTGGCGAGCAGTACTTC
TRBV3-1	-	TRBD1	TRBJ1-1	CASSLGQASGTEAFF	TGTGCCAGCAGCCTAGGACAGGCCTCGGGGACTGAAGCTTTCTTT
TRBV29-1	-	-	TRBJ2-1	CSVEGGFTYNEQFF	TGCAGCGTTGAGGGGGGCTTCACCTACAATGAGCAGTTCTTC
TRBV7-2	-	TRBD2	TRBJ2-1	CASSLERGREGEQFF	TGTGCCAGCAGCTTAGAACGCGGGAGGGAGGGTGAGCAGTTCTTC
TRBV7-3	few	-	TRBJ2-6	CASSSNGANVLTF	TGTGCCAGCAGCTCCAATGGGGCCAACGTCCTGACTTTC
TRBV5-1	few	-	TRBJ2-2	CASSPLDNTGELFF	TGCGCCAGCAGCCCCCTTGACAACACCGGGGAGCTGTTTTTT
TRBV28	many	-	TRBJ2-5	CASSATGFKKTQYF	TGTGCCAGCAGTGCGACAGGTTTTAAGAAGACCCAGTACTTC
TRBV19	-	-	TRBJ2-7	CTSTAELYYEQYF	TGTACCAGTACGGCCGAGCTTTACTACGAGCAGTACTTC
TRBV29-1	few	-	TRBJ2-2	CSVVADTGELFF	TGCAGCGTTGTGGCGGACACCGGGGAGCTGTTTTTT
TRBV6-2/TRBV6-3	many	-	TRBJ2-2	CASSYTPGGELFF	TGTGCCAGCAGTTACACGCCTGGCGGGGAGCTGTTTTTT
TRBV10-2	-	-	TRBJ1-6	CASYPGDAYNSPLHF	TGCGCCAGCTATCCAGGGGACGCCTATAATTCACCCCTCCACTTT
TRBV10-3	many	-	TRBJ2-2	CAIRAALAAGELFF	TGTGCCATCAGGGCCGCGCTAGCTGCCGGGGAGCTGTTTTTT
TRBV30	-	-	TRBJ2-7	CAWSVHGGEQYF	TGTGCCTGGAGTGTTCATGGAGGGGAGCAGTACTTC
TRBV29-1	-	-	TRBJ2-7	CSVEVHQGSLYEQYF	TGCAGCGTTGAAGTTCACCAGGGCTCCCTTTACGAGCAGTACTTC
TRBV6-1	many	TRBD1	TRBJ1-5	CASSTWTGGGQPQHF	TGTGCCAGCAGTACGTGGACAGGGGGTGGACAGCCCCAGCATTTT
TRBV20-1	-	-	TRBJ1-4	CSAASRGSNEKLFF	TGCAGTGCTGCCTCGAGGGGCTCTAATGAAAAACTGTTTTTT
TRBV18	-	-	TRBJ1-4	CASSPPGSASGEKLFF	TGTGCCAGCTCACCACCAGGGTCAGCGTCGGGTGAAAAACTGTTTTTT
TRBV20-1	few	TRBD2	TRBJ2-7	CSARDPTAGGGYEQYF	TGCAGTGCTAGAGACCCGACCGCGGGGGGAGGCTACGAGCAGTACTTC
TRBV5-6	-	-	TRBJ2-2	CASSLASLSNTGELFF	TGTGCCAGCAGTCTAGCTTCTCTTTCAAACACCGGGGAGCTGTTTTTT
TRBV12-5	-	TRBD1	TRBJ1-1	CASGASRSTGGRGEAFF	TGTGCTAGTGGCGCTTCCCGTTCGACAGGGGGCCGAGGTGAAGCTTTCTTT
TRBV29-1	many	-	TRBJ1-1	CSVGRGNTEAFF	TGCAGCGTTGGCAGGGGAAACACTGAAGCTTTCTTT
TRBV6-1	-	-	TRBJ2-7	CASSDSSRGGPEQYF	TGTGCCAGCAGTGATTCTTCCAGAGGAGGCCCCGAGCAGTACTTC
TRBV19	many	TRBD1	TRBJ1-4	CATTRQGATATNEKLFF	TGTGCCACAACCCGACAGGGGGCAACAGCAACTAATGAAAAACTGTTTTTT
TRBV7-2	many	TRBD2	TRBJ2-7	CASSLVAGTTYEQYF	TGTGCCAGCAGCTTAGTGGCCGGGACTACCTACGAGCAGTACTTC
TRBV19	-	TRBD2	TRBJ2-2	CASSPLAGNTGELFF	TGTGCCAGTAGTCCCCTAGCGGGAAACACCGGGGAGCTGTTTTTT
TRBV20-1	few	TRBD2	TRBJ2-3	CSAGRGVDTQYF	TGCAGTGCCGGGAGGGGAGTTGATACGCAGTATTTT
TRBV2	many	-	TRBJ1-1	CASGIPRTFLTLDAFF	TGTGCCAGCGGTATACCCAGGACATTCTTGACCCTGGATGCTTTCTTT
TRBV24-1	-	-	TRBJ2-1	CATSDSRDNSYNEQFF	TGTGCCACCAGTGATTCCCGGGACAACTCCTACAATGAGCAGTTCTTC
TRBV27	many	-	TRBJ1-5	CASSLSGNQPQHF	TGCGCCAGCAGCTTGTCGGGCAATCAGCCCCAGCATTTT
TRBV30	-	-	TRBJ1-6	CAWSEDNNSPLHF	TGTGCCTGGAGTGAAGACAATAATTCACCCCTCCACTTT
TRBV7-6	few	TRBD2	TRBJ2-7	CASSLAAGALEQYF	TGTGCCAGCAGCTTAGCTGCGGGAGCCCTCGAGCAGTACTTC
TRBV27	few	-	TRBJ1-6	CASSHGAGRSPLHF	TGTGCCAGCAGTCACGGTGCCGGGCGCTCACCCCTCCACTTT